The 22 T cell receptor beta chains below come from one sample, sequenced in a study of cytomegalovirus exposure and HLA in healthy donors. A multiplex PCR was run with 60 Vbeta primers and 13 Jbeta primers. Sequencing used immunoSEQ multiplex PCR; TCRdb keeps in-frame clones, though not all of them. The table has over 110,000 clones, 70% to 85% seen once. Sequencing was carried out using PBMCs. The origin of the receptors is a male donor in good health and CMV-seronegative.

In this sample, this clone turned up a few times. The chain employs TRBV2 and TRBJ2-7, with D unclear. The germline V gene has CDR1 SNHLY and CDR2 FYNNEI. This CDR3 contains 13 residues. V was shortened by 7 bases and J by 3 bases, with 13 bases between the two germline ends. The CDR3 DNA is TGTGCCAGCAACGAGCAGGCTCTCTACGAGCAGTACTTC. Its translation: CASNEQALYEQYF. The full variable domain, completed using reference TRBV2 and TRBJ2-7, is EPEVTQTPSHQVTQMGQEVILRCVPISNHLYFYWYRQILGQKVEFLVSFYNNEISEKSEIFDDQFSVERPDGSNFTLKIRSTKLEDSAMYFCASNEQALYEQYFGPGTRLTVT.

The V gene is TRBV7-2, the J gene TRBJ1-2; TRBD1 is a possible D gene (5 bases). With 1 base removed from V and 8 bases from J, the gap between germline ends came to 11 bases. CDR1 is SGHTA, CDR2 FQGNSA, per germline. CDR3 length: 13 amino acids. The CDR3, as DNA: TGTGCCAGCAGCTTAGAGGGGTACGGAGGCTACACCTTC. It is translated as CASSLEGYGGYTF.

By share of the sample, this clone is medium-sized. The gene calls are TRBV6-5 and TRBJ2-2; a possible D gene is TRBD2 (6 bases). V lost 5 bases and J 1 base, leaving 11 bases between the germline ends. Germline values: CDR1 MNHEY, CDR2 SVGAGI. This CDR3 is built from 15 residues. The DNA for the CDR3 is TGTGCCAGCAGTCCGGGACTGGTGAACACCGGGGAGCTGTTTTTT. This encodes CASSPGLVNTGELFF.

The V and J genes are TRBV18 and TRBJ2-4; tentative D call: TRBD2 (5 bases). Germline lookup yields CDR1 KGHSH and CDR2 LQKENI. Between the trimmed V and J ends, which lost 6 bases and 0 bases, there was a span of 12 bases. This CDR3 spans 15 amino acids. CDR3 nucleotides: TGTGCCAGCTCCCTAAGCGGACTAGCCAAAAACATTCAGTACTTC. It specifies CASSLSGLAKNIQYF.

This clone was picked up one time. The rearrangement uses TRBV4-3 and TRBJ1-5; weak D call: TRBD1 (5 bases). This CDR3 is 14 amino acids long. The germline CDR1 and CDR2 sequences are LGHNA and YSLEER. Trimming took 0 bases from V and 6 from J, leaving 9 bases between them. This chain's CDR3 is CASSQEGGTQPQHF. CDR3 DNA sequence: TGCGCCAGCAGCCAAGAGGGGGGTACTCAGCCCCAGCATTTT.

The chain combines TRBV30 with TRBJ1-5, with 10 bases identical to TRBD1. The CDR3 has 14 amino acids. Germline assignment: CDR1 GTSNPN and CDR2 SVGIG (reference sequence). V shed 4 bases and J 4 bases; nucleotides not matched to a gene: 4. The CDR3 DNA follows: TGTGCCTGGACACCGGGACAGGGGAATCAGCCCCAGCATTTT. Its translation is CAWTPGQGNQPQHF.

This chain joins TRBV6-5 and TRBJ2-7; TRBD1 aligns across 9 bases. Germline lookup yields CDR1 MNHEY and CDR2 SVGAGI. The junction had 2 bases not matched to a gene; V was cut back by 9 bases and J by 2 bases. This CDR3 comprises 12 residues. CDR3 sequence: CARDRGPYEQYF. The CDR3 nucleotides read TGTGCCAGGGACAGGGGCCCCTACGAGCAGTACTTC.

Regarding this clone: Other DNA sequences from this sample encode an identical CDR3 as well. This chain connects TRBV2 to TRBJ1-1, with D possibly matching TRBD1 (5 bases). There are 13 residues in the CDR3. CDR1 and CDR2 (germline): SNHLY, FYNNEI. V lost 3 bases and J 1 base, leaving 6 bases between the germline ends. The CDR3 spells CASSEQGNTEAFF. The DNA for the CDR3 is TGTGCCAGCAGTGAGCAGGGGAACACTGAAGCTTTCTTT.

The chain combines TRBV27 with TRBJ2-7; 9 bases map to TRBD2. Per germline, CDR1 MNHEY and CDR2 SMNVEV (reference sequence). Trimming removed 4 bases from V and 2 bases from J; junction bases left unmatched: 3. The CDR3 sequence is 14 residues long. The chain's CDR3 is CASSSSGGPYEQYF. The CDR3 DNA reads TGTGCCAGCAGTTCAAGCGGGGGGCCCTACGAGCAGTACTTC.

The J gene is TRBJ2-7, the V gene TRBV27, with 7 nucleotides matching TRBD1. V shed 6 bases and J 7 bases; nucleotides not matched to a gene: 9. This CDR3 comprises 13 residues. Germline values: CDR1 MNHEY, CDR2 SMNVEV (reference sequence). The CDR3 here is CASRRTGEGEQYF. The CDR3 DNA is TGTGCCAGCAGAAGGACAGGTGAAGGGGAGCAGTACTTC.

The rearrangement uses TRBV5-6 and TRBJ1-5, with D hard to call. Germline V gives CDR1 SGHDT, CDR2 YYEEEE. There are 14 residues in the CDR3. Trimming stripped 4 bases from V and 5 bases from J, with 13 bases between. The CDR3 DNA follows: TGTGCCAGCAGCGCGAAGACAACTTATCAGCCCCAGCATTTT. It specifies CASSAKTTYQPQHF.

This clone was counted a few times. The rearrangement joins TRBV7-9 to TRBJ2-3, with TRBD2 matching 9 bases. CDR1 and CDR2 from the germline V gene are SEHNR and FQNEAQ (reference sequence). The CDR3 is 19 residues long. V lost 1 base and J lost 0; bases outside the gene matches: 11. The CDR3 spells CASSLVMWASGNSTDTQYF. Written as DNA, the CDR3 is TGTGCCAGCAGCTTAGTAATGTGGGCTAGCGGGAATAGCACAGATACGCAGTATTTT.

The chain has TRBV11-2 and TRBJ2-1; 7 positions agree with TRBD1. V was pared by 4 bases and J by 2 bases, with 8 bases of the junction left unmatched. The CDR3 loop spans 16 amino acids. The germline V gene encodes CDR1 SGHAT and CDR2 FQNNGV. The CDR3 nucleotides are TGTGCCAGCAGCTCCCTCTTTACAGGGGCCTACAATGAGCAGTTCTTC. Protein product: CASSSLFTGAYNEQFF. Filled out from reference TRBV11-2 and TRBJ2-1, the complete variable domain reads EAGVAQSPRYKIIEKRQSVAFWCNPISGHATLYWYQQILGQGPKLLIQFQNNGVVDDSQLPKDRFSAERLKGVDSTLKIQPAKLEDSAVYLCASSSLFTGAYNEQFFGPGTRLTVL.

The rearrangement links TRBV15 to TRBJ2-7, with 9 bases that match TRBD1. This CDR3 region has 16 residues. Germline trimming cut 3 bases from V and 4 bases from J; bases unmatched to any gene: 10. Germline CDR1 reads LNHNV; CDR2 reads YYDKDF (reference sequence). Here the CDR3 DNA reads TGTGCCACCAGCAGGGGCTACAGGGGGCGTAGGTACGAGCAGTACTTC. This translates into CATSRGYRGRRYEQYF.

The chain recombines TRBV30 with TRBJ2-2, with D uncertain. The V end lost 5 bases, the J end lost 2 bases, and 3 bases lay between the germline ends. The CDR3 is 11 residues long. The germline V gene has CDR1 GTSNPN and CDR2 SVGIG (reference sequence). Here the CDR3 DNA reads TGTGCCTGGCAAAACACCGGGGAGCTGTTTTTT. Amino acids: CAWQNTGELFF.

The chain employs TRBV29-1 and TRBJ2-2; possibly TRBD1 for D (6 bases). CDR1 and CDR2 (germline): SQVTM, ANQGSEA. The V gene lost 7 bases and the J gene lost 0 bases, with 12 bases spanning the gap. The CDR3 contains 14 residues. CDR3 in DNA: TGCAGCGCCCAGGGGTCTGCGAACACCGGGGAGCTGTTTTTT. It encodes CSAQGSANTGELFF.

This sequence joins TRBV7-9 and TRBJ2-1; the D is unclear. Germline CDR1 and CDR2: SEHNR and FQNEAQ (reference sequence). The CDR3 is 13 residues long. The V and J ends lost 5 bases and 4 bases respectively, with 9 bases between them. CDR3 region: CASSPPHYNEQFF. The CDR3 DNA sequence: TGTGCCAGCAGCCCCCCCCATTACAATGAGCAGTTCTTC.

V usage is TRBV28 and J usage is TRBJ2-1; D call uncertain. Between the trimmed V and J ends, which lost 6 bases and 3 bases, there was a span of 12 bases. Looked up from germline, CDR1 is MDHEN and CDR2 is SYDVKM. CDR3 length equals 14 residues. CDR3 sequence: CASRAEPYYNEQFF. DNA of the CDR3: TGTGCCAGCAGAGCTGAACCGTACTACAATGAGCAGTTCTTC.

This chain joins TRBV9 and TRBJ1-1; the D gene is possibly TRBD1 (5 bases). This CDR3 spans 13 amino acids. Trimming took off 4 bases at V and 11 bases at J, with 18 bases between the two ends. In germline, CDR1 is SGDLS, CDR2 YYNGEE. The CDR3 DNA is TGTGCCAGCAGCCCCCCGGGGGGGGTTGAGGCTTTCTTT. This gives the protein CASSPPGGVEAFF. Variable domain in full (rest from reference TRBV9 and TRBJ1-1): DSGVTQTPKHLITATGQRVTLRCSPRSGDLSVYWYQQSLDQGLQFLIQYYNGEERAKGNILERFSAQQFPDLHSELNLSSLELGDSALYFCASSPPGGVEAFFGQGTRLTVV.

The rearrangement uses TRBV4-1 and TRBJ1-6; D is unclear. Per germline, CDR1 MGHRA and CDR2 YSYEKL. This CDR3 contains 16 residues. V shed 1 base and J shed 9 bases, with 16 bases lying between them. The CDR3 protein is CASSQGLQTLASPLHF. The CDR3 nucleotides read TGCGCCAGCAGCCAAGGACTGCAAACCTTAGCTTCACCCCTCCACTTT.

The CDR3 DNA reads as TGTGCCAGCAGTCTCTATGGGGGGGGCGATCAGCCCCAGCATTTT. This gives the protein CASSLYGGGDQPQHF. The gene calls are TRBV28 and TRBJ1-5; D may be TRBD1 (6 bases). Per germline, CDR1 MDHEN and CDR2 SYDVKM. With 5 bases removed from V and 5 bases from J, the gap between germline ends came to 16 bases. The CDR3 loop spans 15 amino acids.

V usage is TRBV6-5 and J usage is TRBJ2-1; 7 bases line up with TRBD2. With V trimmed by 7 bases and J by 6 bases, 12 bases remained unmatched. Germline V gene data show CDR1 as MNHEY and CDR2 as SVGAGI. This CDR3 comprises 15 residues. DNA of the CDR3: TGTGCCAGCAACCGAGTCGCCGGGACTATCAATGAGCAGTTCTTC. Encoded protein: CASNRVAGTINEQFF.